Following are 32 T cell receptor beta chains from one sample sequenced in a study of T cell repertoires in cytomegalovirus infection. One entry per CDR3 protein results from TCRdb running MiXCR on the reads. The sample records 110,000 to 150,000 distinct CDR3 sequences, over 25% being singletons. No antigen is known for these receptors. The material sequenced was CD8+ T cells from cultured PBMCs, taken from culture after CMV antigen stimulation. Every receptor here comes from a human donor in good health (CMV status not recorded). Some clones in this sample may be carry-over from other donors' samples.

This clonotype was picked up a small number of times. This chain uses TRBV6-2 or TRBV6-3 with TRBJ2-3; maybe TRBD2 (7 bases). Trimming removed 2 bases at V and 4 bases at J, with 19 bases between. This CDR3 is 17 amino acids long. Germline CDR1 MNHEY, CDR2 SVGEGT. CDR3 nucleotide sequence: TGTGCCAGCAGTTACGAGGTGGCGGGGGCGTCCCCAGATACGCAGTATTTT. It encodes CASSYEVAGASPDTQYF.

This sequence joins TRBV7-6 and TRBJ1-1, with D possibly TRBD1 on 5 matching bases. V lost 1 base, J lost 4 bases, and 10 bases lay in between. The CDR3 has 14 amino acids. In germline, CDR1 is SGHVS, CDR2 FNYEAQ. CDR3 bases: TGTGCCAGCAGCTTAGGGGGGTCGACCACTGAAGCTTTCTTT. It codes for CASSLGGSTTEAFF.

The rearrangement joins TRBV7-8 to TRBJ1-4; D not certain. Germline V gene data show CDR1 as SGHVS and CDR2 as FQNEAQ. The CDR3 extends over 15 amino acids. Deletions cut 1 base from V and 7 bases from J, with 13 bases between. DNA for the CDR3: TGTGCCAGCAGCTTAGAAGGGTGGGAGGGTGAAAAACTGTTTTTT. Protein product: CASSLEGWEGEKLFF.

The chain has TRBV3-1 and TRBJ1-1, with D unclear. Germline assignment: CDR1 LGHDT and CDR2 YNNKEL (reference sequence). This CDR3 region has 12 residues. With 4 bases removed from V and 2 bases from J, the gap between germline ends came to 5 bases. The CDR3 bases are TGTGCCAGCAGCCCGGCAAACACTGAAGCTTTCTTT. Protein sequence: CASSPANTEAFF.

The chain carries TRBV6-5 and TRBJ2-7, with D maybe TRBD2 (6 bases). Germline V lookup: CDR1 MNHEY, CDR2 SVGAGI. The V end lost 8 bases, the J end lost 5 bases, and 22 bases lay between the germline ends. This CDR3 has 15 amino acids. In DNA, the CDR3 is TGTGCCAGCTCACCGTCGAGTTCGGGGGACCACGAGCAGTACTTC. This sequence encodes CASSPSSSGDHEQYF.

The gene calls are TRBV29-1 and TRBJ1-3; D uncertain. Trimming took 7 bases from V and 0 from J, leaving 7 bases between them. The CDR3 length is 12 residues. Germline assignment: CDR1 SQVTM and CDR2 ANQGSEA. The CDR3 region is CSGMSSGNTIYF. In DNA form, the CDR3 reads TGCAGCGGGATGAGCTCTGGAAACACCATATATTTT.

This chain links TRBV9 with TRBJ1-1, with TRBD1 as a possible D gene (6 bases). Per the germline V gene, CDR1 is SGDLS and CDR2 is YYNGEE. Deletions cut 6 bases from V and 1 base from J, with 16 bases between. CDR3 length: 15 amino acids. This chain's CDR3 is CASTSFGGGNTEAFF. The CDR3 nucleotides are TGTGCCAGCACCTCTTTCGGGGGCGGGAACACTGAAGCTTTCTTT.

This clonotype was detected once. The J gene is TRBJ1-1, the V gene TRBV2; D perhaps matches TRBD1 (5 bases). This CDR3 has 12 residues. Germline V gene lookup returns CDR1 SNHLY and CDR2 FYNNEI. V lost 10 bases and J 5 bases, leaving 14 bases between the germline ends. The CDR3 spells CAKEPGGTEAFF. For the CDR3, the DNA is TGTGCCAAGGAACCGGGGGGAACTGAAGCTTTCTTT.

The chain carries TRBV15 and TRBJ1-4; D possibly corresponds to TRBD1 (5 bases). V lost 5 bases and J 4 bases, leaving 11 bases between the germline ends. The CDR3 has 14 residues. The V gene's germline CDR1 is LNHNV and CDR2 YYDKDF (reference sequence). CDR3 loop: CATSGASGNEKLFF. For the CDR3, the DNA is TGTGCCACCAGCGGGGCTAGCGGTAATGAAAAACTGTTTTTT.

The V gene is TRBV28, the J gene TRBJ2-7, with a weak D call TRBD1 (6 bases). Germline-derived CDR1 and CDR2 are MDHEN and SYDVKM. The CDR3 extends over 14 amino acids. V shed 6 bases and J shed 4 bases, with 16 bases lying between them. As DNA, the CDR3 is TGTGCCAGCAGCCTACTCGAGGGACAATACGAGCAGTACTTC. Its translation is CASSLLEGQYEQYF.

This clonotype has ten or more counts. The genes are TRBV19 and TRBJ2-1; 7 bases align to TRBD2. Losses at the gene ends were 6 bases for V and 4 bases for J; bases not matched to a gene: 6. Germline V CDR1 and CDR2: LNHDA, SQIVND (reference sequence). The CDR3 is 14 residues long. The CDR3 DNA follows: TGTGCCAGTAGACTTTCCGGGGGGTACAATGAGCAGTTCTTC. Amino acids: CASRLSGGYNEQFF.

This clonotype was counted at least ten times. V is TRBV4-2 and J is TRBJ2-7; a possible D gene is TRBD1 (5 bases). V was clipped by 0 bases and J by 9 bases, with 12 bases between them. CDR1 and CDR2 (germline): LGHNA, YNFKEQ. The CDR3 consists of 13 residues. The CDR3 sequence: CASSQETASAQYF. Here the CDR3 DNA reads TGTGCCAGCAGCCAAGAGACAGCCTCGGCGCAGTACTTC.

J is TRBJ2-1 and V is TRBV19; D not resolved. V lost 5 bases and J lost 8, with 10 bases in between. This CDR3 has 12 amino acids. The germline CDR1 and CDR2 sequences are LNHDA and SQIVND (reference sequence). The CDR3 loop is CASSPPTDEQFF. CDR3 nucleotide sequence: TGTGCCAGTAGTCCTCCTACCGATGAGCAGTTCTTC.

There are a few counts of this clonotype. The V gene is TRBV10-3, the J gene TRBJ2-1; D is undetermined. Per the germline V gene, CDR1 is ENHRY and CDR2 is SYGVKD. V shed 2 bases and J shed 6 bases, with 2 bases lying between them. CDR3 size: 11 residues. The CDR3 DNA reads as TGTGCCATCAGTGAGAGCAATGAGCAGTTCTTC. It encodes CAISESNEQFF.

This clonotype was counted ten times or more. The CDR3 here is CASSQDSTAFLPQHF. The CDR3, as DNA: TGCGCCAGCAGCCAAGATTCTACAGCTTTTCTGCCCCAGCATTTT. The chain joins TRBV4-1 to TRBJ1-5; D gene ambiguous. This CDR3 comprises 15 residues. Deletions cut 0 bases from V and 9 bases from J, with 15 bases between. Germline V lookup: CDR1 MGHRA, CDR2 YSYEKL.

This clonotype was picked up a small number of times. The CDR3 nucleotides read TGTGCCAGCAGTTACTCTTCGCGGGGGGTCGGTAATGAGCAGTTCTTC. Translated, it gives CASSYSSRGVGNEQFF. This chain joins TRBV6-5 and TRBJ2-1; 8 positions match TRBD2. Germline V CDR1 and CDR2: MNHEY, SVGAGI. The trim removed 0 bases at V and 7 bases at J, leaving 8 bases unmatched. The CDR3 length is 16 residues.

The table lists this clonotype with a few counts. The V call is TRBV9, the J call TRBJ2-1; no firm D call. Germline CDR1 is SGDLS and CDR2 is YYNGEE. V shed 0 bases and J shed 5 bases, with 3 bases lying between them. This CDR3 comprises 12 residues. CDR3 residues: CASSVGNNEQFF. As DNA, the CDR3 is TGTGCCAGCAGCGTAGGGAACAATGAGCAGTTCTTC.

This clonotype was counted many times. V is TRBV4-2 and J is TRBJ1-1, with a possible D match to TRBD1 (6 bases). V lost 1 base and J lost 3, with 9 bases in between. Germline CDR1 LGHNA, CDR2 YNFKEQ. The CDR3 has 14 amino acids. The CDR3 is CASSQGGADTEAFF. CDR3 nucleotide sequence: TGTGCCAGCAGCCAAGGGGGGGCGGACACTGAAGCTTTCTTT.

CDR3 sequence reads: CASSDSRGEETQYF. In nucleotides, the CDR3 is TGTGCCAGCAGCGACAGCAGGGGAGAAGAGACCCAGTACTTC. This chain links TRBV7-4 with TRBJ2-5; perhaps TRBD1 as D (6 bases). This CDR3 is 14 amino acids long. Germline CDR1 and CDR2: SGHVT and SQSDAQ. Trimming left V 5 bases short and J 3 bases short, with 13 bases between.

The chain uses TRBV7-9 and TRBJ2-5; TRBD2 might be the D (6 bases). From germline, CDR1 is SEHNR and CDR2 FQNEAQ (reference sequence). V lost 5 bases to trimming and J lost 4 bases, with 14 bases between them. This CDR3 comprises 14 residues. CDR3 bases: TGTGCCAGCAGCCCCCCCCTCGGGAGAGAGACCCAGTACTTC. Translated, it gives CASSPPLGRETQYF.

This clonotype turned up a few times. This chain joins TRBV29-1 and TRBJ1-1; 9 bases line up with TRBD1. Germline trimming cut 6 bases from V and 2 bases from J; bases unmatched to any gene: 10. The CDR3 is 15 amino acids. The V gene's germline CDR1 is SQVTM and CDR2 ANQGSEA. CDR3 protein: CSVTGGDYFNTEAFF. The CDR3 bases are TGCAGCGTGACAGGGGGAGATTACTTTAACACTGAAGCTTTCTTT.

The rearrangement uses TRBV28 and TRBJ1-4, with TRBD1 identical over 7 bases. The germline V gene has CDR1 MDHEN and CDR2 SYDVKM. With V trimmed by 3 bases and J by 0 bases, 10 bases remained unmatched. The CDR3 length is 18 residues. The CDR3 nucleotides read TGTGCCAGCAGTTTCGACAGGGTCGATGGTACAACTAATGAAAAACTGTTTTTT. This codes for CASSFDRVDGTTNEKLFF.

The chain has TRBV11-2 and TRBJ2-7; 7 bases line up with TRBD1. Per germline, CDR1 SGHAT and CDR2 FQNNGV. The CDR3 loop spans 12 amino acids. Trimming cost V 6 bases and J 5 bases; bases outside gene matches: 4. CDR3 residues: CASRTTGHEQYF. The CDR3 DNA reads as TGTGCCAGCAGGACGACAGGGCACGAGCAGTACTTC.

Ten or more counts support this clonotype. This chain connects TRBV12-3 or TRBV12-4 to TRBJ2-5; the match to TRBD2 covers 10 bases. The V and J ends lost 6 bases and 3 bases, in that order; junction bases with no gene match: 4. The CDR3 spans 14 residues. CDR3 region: CASRNSGGKETQYF. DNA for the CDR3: TGTGCCAGCAGGAATAGCGGGGGGAAAGAGACCCAGTACTTC.

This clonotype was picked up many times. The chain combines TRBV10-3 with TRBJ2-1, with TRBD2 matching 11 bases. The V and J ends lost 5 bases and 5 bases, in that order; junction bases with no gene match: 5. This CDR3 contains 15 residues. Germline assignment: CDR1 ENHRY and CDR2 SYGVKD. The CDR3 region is CAISTSGGLNNEQFF. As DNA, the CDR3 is TGTGCCATCAGTACTAGCGGGGGCCTTAACAATGAGCAGTTCTTC.

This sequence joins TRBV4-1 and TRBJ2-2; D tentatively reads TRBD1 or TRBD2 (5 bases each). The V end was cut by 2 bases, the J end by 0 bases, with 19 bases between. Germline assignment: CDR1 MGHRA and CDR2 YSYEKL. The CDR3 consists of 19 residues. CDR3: CASSQSPGGGAPNTGELFF. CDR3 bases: TGCGCCAGCAGCCAATCCCCTGGAGGTGGGGCTCCGAACACCGGGGAGCTGTTTTTT.

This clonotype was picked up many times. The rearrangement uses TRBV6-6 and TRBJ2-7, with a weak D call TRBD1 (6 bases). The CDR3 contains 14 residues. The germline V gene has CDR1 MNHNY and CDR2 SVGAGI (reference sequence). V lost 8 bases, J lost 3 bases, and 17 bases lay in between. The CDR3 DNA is TGTGCCAGCGGATCGGGCAGGGGTCTCTACGAGCAGTACTTC. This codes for CASGSGRGLYEQYF.

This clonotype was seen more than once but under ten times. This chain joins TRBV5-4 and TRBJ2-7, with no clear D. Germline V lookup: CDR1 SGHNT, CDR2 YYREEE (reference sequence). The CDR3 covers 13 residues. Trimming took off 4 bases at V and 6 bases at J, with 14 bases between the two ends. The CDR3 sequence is CASSPDGHREQYF. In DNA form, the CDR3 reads TGTGCCAGCAGCCCGGACGGGCACCGCGAGCAGTACTTC.

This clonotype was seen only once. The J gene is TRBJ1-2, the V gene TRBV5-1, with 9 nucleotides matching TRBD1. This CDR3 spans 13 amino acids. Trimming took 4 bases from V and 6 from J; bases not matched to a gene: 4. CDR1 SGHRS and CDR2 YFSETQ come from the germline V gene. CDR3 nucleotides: TGCGCCAGCAGCCCTGGACAGGGGAATGGCTACACCTTC. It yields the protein CASSPGQGNGYTF.

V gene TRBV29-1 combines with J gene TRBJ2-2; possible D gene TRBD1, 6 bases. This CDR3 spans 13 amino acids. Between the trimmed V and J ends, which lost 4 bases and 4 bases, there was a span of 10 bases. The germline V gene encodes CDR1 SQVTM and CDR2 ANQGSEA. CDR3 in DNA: TGCAGCGTTGGGAAAGGGGGCACCGGGGAGCTGTTTTTT. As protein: CSVGKGGTGELFF.

The CDR3 DNA reads TGTGCCACCAGGACACTGGATAACTATGGCTACACCTTC. It specifies CATRTLDNYGYTF. The V gene is TRBV28, the J gene TRBJ1-2; a possible D gene is TRBD1 (5 bases). V was cut by 10 bases and J by 1 base, with 13 bases left in between. Germline V CDR1 and CDR2: MDHEN, SYDVKM. This CDR3 contains 13 residues.

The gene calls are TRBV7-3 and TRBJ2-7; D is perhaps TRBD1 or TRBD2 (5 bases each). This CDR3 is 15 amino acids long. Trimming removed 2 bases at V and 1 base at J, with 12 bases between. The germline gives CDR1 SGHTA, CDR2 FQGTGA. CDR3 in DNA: TGTGCCAGCAGCTTATTAGGTGGGGGATCCTACGAGCAGTACTTC. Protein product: CASSLLGGGSYEQYF.